Presented here are 17 T cell receptor beta chains from one specimen sequenced in a study of CD8 T cells in ankylosing spondylitis. TCRdb redid the calling of the 5' RACE reads with MiXCR, one entry per CDR3 protein. Of around 130,000 distinct CDR3 sequences listed, 6.5% to 9% are singletons. Sequencing was performed on blood, either unsorted or a sorted T cell fraction (not recorded which). The receptors here all came from a male donor with ankylosing spondylitis or in good health (not recorded which).

This clonotype showed up many times. The chain has TRBV7-6 and TRBJ2-5; 11 bases map to TRBD2. The CDR3 has 16 residues. Germline-derived CDR1 and CDR2 are SGHVS and FNYEAQ. The J segment lost 4 bases and the V segment lost 4 bases, leaving 8 bases of the junction unmatched. The CDR3 loop reads CASSSGTSGFGETQYF. The DNA of the CDR3 is TGTGCCAGCAGCTCCGGGACTAGCGGTTTTGGAGAGACCCAGTACTTC.

This clonotype showed up many times. CDR3 sequence reads: CASSPNGYSNQPQHF. In DNA form, the CDR3 reads TGTGCCAGCAGCCCGAATGGATATAGCAATCAGCCCCAGCATTTT. This chain connects TRBV7-9 to TRBJ1-5; D call uncertain. V lost 5 bases and J lost 0, with 11 bases in between. The length of the CDR3 is 15 residues. Germline V lookup: CDR1 SEHNR, CDR2 FQNEAQ (reference sequence).

Many counts were recorded for this clonotype. Here the CDR3 DNA reads TGTGCCACCAGTGTTTCTAGCCCAGCCGGGGAGCTGTTTTTT. This sequence encodes CATSVSSPAGELFF. The chain has TRBV24-1 and TRBJ2-2; a weak D match, TRBD2 (5 bases). CDR1 and CDR2 (germline): KGHDR, SFDVKD. V was trimmed by 5 bases and J by 6 bases, leaving 12 bases between them. The CDR3 is 14 residues long.

V is TRBV20-1 and J is TRBJ2-3; 9 bases are shared with TRBD2. The V gene's germline CDR1 is DFQATT and CDR2 SNEGSKA (reference sequence). V shed 6 bases, J shed 1 base, and the junction held 8 bases outside the gene matches. The CDR3 runs 15 residues. CDR3 sequence reads: CSATRVAGGTDTQYF. Written as DNA, the CDR3 is TGCAGTGCAACACGGGTAGCGGGGGGCACAGATACGCAGTATTTT.

The J gene is TRBJ1-5, the V gene TRBV27; 7 bases map to TRBD1. The CDR3 extends over 15 amino acids. The V segment lost 6 bases and the J segment 6 bases; nucleotides outside the gene matches: 11. CDR1 is MNHEY, CDR2 SMNVEV, per germline (reference sequence). The CDR3: CASRLDRTGSQPQHF. Here the CDR3 DNA reads TGTGCCAGCAGGTTGGACAGGACAGGTTCTCAGCCCCAGCATTTT.

This clonotype was detected ten times or more. The V gene is TRBV23-1, the J gene TRBJ2-3; 7 bases agree with TRBD1. TRBV23-1 is reported as an ORF; its role is uncertain. The CDR3 is 17 amino acids. With V trimmed by 1 base and J by 2 bases, 9 bases remained unmatched. CDR3 sequence: CASSQFYRGPDTDTQYF. The CDR3 region has the DNA TGCGCCAGCAGTCAATTCTACAGGGGCCCTGACACAGATACGCAGTATTTT.

This clonotype came up many times. V is TRBV12-3 or TRBV12-4 and J is TRBJ2-1; TRBD2 is a possible D gene (5 bases). The length of the CDR3 is 12 residues. V was trimmed by 6 bases and J by 5 bases, leaving 8 bases between them. The CDR3 DNA reads TGTGCCAGCAGATTACTAGACAATGAGCAGTTCTTC. Its translation is CASRLLDNEQFF.

This clonotype was seen repeatedly, ten times or more. This chain connects TRBV5-1 to TRBJ1-4, with D maybe TRBD1 (6 bases). CDR3 size: 14 residues. V was pared by 7 bases and J by 2 bases, with 12 bases between. Germline V gene sequence: CDR1 SGHRS, CDR2 YFSETQ. CDR3 DNA: TGCGCCAGCTCCGCCACAGGGACTAATGAAAAACTGTTTTTT. It specifies CASSATGTNEKLFF.

This clonotype was picked up many times. The genes are TRBV7-8 and TRBJ1-3, with D possibly TRBD1 on 5 matching bases. This CDR3 region has 16 residues. Germline-derived CDR1 and CDR2 are SGHVS and FQNEAQ. The V end was cut by 3 bases, the J end by 0 bases, with 12 bases between. CDR3 sequence (DNA): TGTGCCAGCAGCTTTGACAGCGTCTTCTCTGGAAACACCATATATTTT. It codes for CASSFDSVFSGNTIYF.

This clonotype was detected ten times or more. The J gene is TRBJ2-7, the V gene TRBV6-2 or TRBV6-3; 10 positions agree with TRBD2. CDR1 is MNHEY, CDR2 SVGEGT, per germline. Trimming at V came to 2 bases and at J to 4 bases, leaving 5 bases not matched to a gene. The CDR3 sequence is 15 residues long. CDR3: CASSYPAGGPYEQYF. In nucleotides, the CDR3 is TGTGCCAGCAGTTACCCAGCGGGAGGGCCTTACGAGCAGTACTTC.

This clonotype was observed at least ten times. The V gene is TRBV12-3 or TRBV12-4, the J gene TRBJ1-5; 7 positions agree with TRBD1. V was clipped by 8 bases and J by 2 bases; unmatched bases: 3. The CDR3 is 13 amino acids. The CDR3 region is CASRGTGNQPQHF. CDR3 sequence (DNA): TGTGCCAGCCGCGGGACAGGCAATCAGCCCCAGCATTTT.

This clonotype was seen at least ten times. The gene calls are TRBV5-1 and TRBJ1-5; 8 bases map to TRBD1. Trimming cost V 1 base and J 5 bases; bases outside gene matches: 2. This CDR3 is 14 amino acids long. Per germline, CDR1 SGHRS and CDR2 YFSETQ. In DNA, the CDR3 is TGCGCCAGCAGCTTGCAGGGGGCCGATCAGCCCCAGCATTTT. It codes for CASSLQGADQPQHF.

At least ten counts were recorded for this clonotype. The chain is built from TRBV30 and TRBJ2-1, with D perhaps matching TRBD1 (5 bases). Germline V gives CDR1 GTSNPN, CDR2 SVGIG (reference sequence). CDR3 size: 13 residues. V shed 4 bases and J shed 0 bases, with 7 bases lying between them. The CDR3 is CAWTTVSYNEQFF. The CDR3 region has the DNA TGTGCCTGGACGACAGTCTCCTACAATGAGCAGTTCTTC.

In its sample, this clonotype was seen many times. The V gene is TRBV2, the J gene TRBJ2-6, with TRBD2 as a possible D gene (5 bases). This CDR3 has 16 amino acids. Trimming stripped 4 bases from V and 3 bases from J, with 13 bases between. Germline values: CDR1 SNHLY, CDR2 FYNNEI. The CDR3 protein is CASSVVAGSGANVLTF. The CDR3, as DNA: TGTGCCAGCAGTGTTGTGGCTGGGAGTGGGGCCAACGTCCTGACTTTC.

The gene calls are TRBV7-9 and TRBJ2-2; 10 nucleotides agree with TRBD1. The germline V gene encodes CDR1 SEHNR and CDR2 FQNEAQ (reference sequence). V was pared by 6 bases and J by 4 bases, with 5 bases of the junction left unmatched. The CDR3 runs to 15 residues. In DNA form, the CDR3 reads TGTGCCAGCAGACGCGACAGGGGGCCCACCGGGGAGCTGTTTTTT. The encoded protein is CASRRDRGPTGELFF.

This clonotype was found many times. The chain combines TRBV6-1 with TRBJ2-7; TRBD1 aligns across 8 bases. V gave up 6 bases and J gave up 2 bases; unmatched junction bases: 15. In germline, CDR1 is MNHNS, CDR2 SASEGT. The CDR3 is 17 residues long. The CDR3 nucleotides read TGTGCCAGCAGGTCGACAGGGGCCCGGACGCCTACCTACGAGCAGTACTTC. As protein: CASRSTGARTPTYEQYF.

The table lists this clonotype with many counts. This chain uses TRBV10-3 with TRBJ2-2; 8 bases match TRBD2. The CDR3 consists of 15 residues. V shed 6 bases and J 0 bases; nucleotides not matched to a gene: 3. Germline V gene lookup returns CDR1 ENHRY and CDR2 SYGVKD. CDR3 amino acids: CAIRRTSPNTGELFF. In DNA, the CDR3 is TGTGCCATCAGGCGGACTAGCCCGAACACCGGGGAGCTGTTTTTT.